A single sample is the source of the 17 T cell receptor beta chains below, sequenced in a study of T cells after yellow fever vaccination. TCRdb re-called the 5' RACE reads with MiXCR, one entry per CDR3 protein. This table has over 150,000 distinct CDR3 sequences, approximately 6.2% appearing once. Sequencing was performed on CD4+ T cells sorted from PBMCs, taken on the day of the first yellow fever vaccination. Every receptor here comes from a young man who received the YFV17D yellow fever vaccine.

This clonotype was counted many times. Here the CDR3 reads CATSDGALMGQGRELFF. CDR3 DNA: TGTGCCACCAGTGATGGAGCTCTCATGGGACAGGGCCGGGAGCTGTTTTTT. The chain uses TRBV24-1 and TRBJ2-2; 9 positions agree with TRBD1. The CDR3 contains 17 residues. Germline loops: CDR1 KGHDR, CDR2 SFDVKD. With 3 bases clipped from V and 9 bases from J, the junction kept 13 bases outside the gene matches.

This clonotype was counted ten times or more. The genes are TRBV6-2 or TRBV6-3 and TRBJ2-1; 12 bases fit TRBD2. CDR1 MNHEY and CDR2 SVGEGT come from the germline V gene. Trimming cost V 3 bases and J 13 bases; bases outside gene matches: 4. There are 13 residues in the CDR3. DNA for the CDR3: TGTGCCAGCAGTTATACTAGCGGGGGGAATCAGTTCTTC. Amino acid sequence: CASSYTSGGNQFF.

This clonotype was recorded many times. J is TRBJ2-7 and V is TRBV29-1; the D gene is possibly TRBD1 (6 bases). CDR1 is SQVTM, CDR2 ANQGSEA, per germline. Trimming left V 6 bases short and J 2 bases short, with 17 bases between. The CDR3 runs to 14 residues. CDR3 loop: CSVAPTGSPYEQYF. The CDR3 bases are TGCAGCGTGGCCCCAACAGGGTCGCCCTACGAGCAGTACTTC.

The J gene is TRBJ2-7, the V gene TRBV6-2 or TRBV6-3; no definite D call. Germline CDR1 reads MNHEY; CDR2 reads SVGEGT. This CDR3 is built from 14 residues. Trimming left V 9 bases short and J 2 bases short, with 17 bases between. In nucleotides, the CDR3 is TGTGCCAGTAGCAACGGCAGGAGCACCTACGAGCAGTACGTC. The encoded protein is CASSNGRSTYEQYV.

This clonotype was picked up many times. The chain recombines TRBV4-1 with TRBJ2-1; D is uncertain. The CDR3 totals 17 residues. V shed 1 base and J shed 7 bases, with 20 bases lying between them. Germline CDR1 MGHRA, CDR2 YSYEKL. CDR3 amino acids: CASSQANLVALGNEQFF. As DNA, the CDR3 is TGCGCCAGCAGCCAAGCCAACCTAGTGGCACTTGGAAATGAGCAGTTCTTC.

This clonotype was seen a handful of times. The gene calls are TRBV7-2 and TRBJ2-7; possibly TRBD1 for D (5 bases). This CDR3 contains 16 residues. Germline CDR1 reads SGHTA; CDR2 reads FQGNSA. Trimming pared 5 bases from V and 2 bases from J, leaving 19 bases between. CDR3 sequence reads: CASSPRRTGRAYEQYF. CDR3 DNA: TGTGCCAGCAGCCCGAGAAGGACGGGCAGGGCCTACGAGCAGTACTTC.

This clonotype occurred many times. The CDR3 DNA sequence: TGTGCCAGCAGCGCCCGGGACAGGGGGAAATTAGGCTCCTACAATGAGCAGTTCTTC. Protein sequence: CASSARDRGKLGSYNEQFF. V usage is TRBV9 and J usage is TRBJ2-1; 11 nucleotides match TRBD1. From germline, CDR1 is SGDLS and CDR2 YYNGEE. J lost 0 bases, V lost 3 bases, and 11 bases had no gene match. The CDR3 covers 19 residues. Drawing the rest from reference TRBV9 and TRBJ2-1, the complete variable domain is DSGVTQTPKHLITATGQRVTLRCSPRSGDLSVYWYQQSLDQGLQFLIQYYNGEERAKGNILERFSAQQFPDLHSELNLSSLELGDSALYFCASSARDRGKLGSYNEQFFGPGTRLTVL.

This clonotype showed up many times. CDR3 DNA: TGTGCCAGCAGCGGGGGAGGGAGGACCCAGTACTTC. This sequence encodes CASSGGGRTQYF. The V call is TRBV12-3 or TRBV12-4, the J call TRBJ2-5, with 7 bases that match TRBD2. The CDR3 spans 12 residues. V was clipped by 6 bases and J by 7 bases; unmatched bases: 5.

The chain couples TRBV7-9 to TRBJ1-1; D unclear. Germline assignment: CDR1 SEHNR and CDR2 FQNEAQ (reference sequence). Trimming took 5 bases from V and 1 from J, leaving 14 bases between them. The CDR3 length is 15 residues. CDR3 coding DNA: TGTGCCAGCAGCCCCCGTTCCCCGCCGAACACTGAAGCTTTCTTT. As protein: CASSPRSPPNTEAFF.

This clonotype showed up many times. The chain has TRBV11-2 and TRBJ2-6; D may match TRBD1 or TRBD2 (5 bases each). Germline values: CDR1 SGHAT, CDR2 FQNNGV. This CDR3 spans 18 amino acids. V gave up 0 bases and J gave up 1 base, with 13 bases separating them. Here the CDR3 reads CASSLESWGGSGANVLTF. CDR3 sequence (DNA): TGTGCCAGCAGCTTAGAGTCGTGGGGCGGGTCTGGGGCCAACGTCCTGACTTTC.

There are many counts of this clonotype. The chain is built from TRBV6-5 and TRBJ2-5, with TRBD2 identical over 11 bases. Germline loops: CDR1 MNHEY, CDR2 SVGAGI. This CDR3 region has 18 residues. Germline trimming cut 6 bases from V and 2 bases from J; bases unmatched to any gene: 14. CDR3 DNA sequence: TGTGCCAGCAGCCTCCTCAGTCCTAGCGGGGGGCCACAAGAGACCCAGTACTTC. Translated: CASSLLSPSGGPQETQYF.

Ten or more counts support this clonotype. The V call is TRBV5-4, the J call TRBJ2-1, with D tentatively TRBD1 (6 bases). Trimming took 2 bases from V and 6 from J, leaving 12 bases between them. The CDR3 sequence is 14 residues long. The germline V gene encodes CDR1 SGHNT and CDR2 YYREEE (reference sequence). CDR3: CASSFGRGGNEQFF. The DNA of the CDR3 is TGTGCCAGCAGCTTCGGAAGAGGGGGCAATGAGCAGTTCTTC.

The chain uses TRBV20-1 and TRBJ2-4; no definite D call. Trimming left V 3 bases short and J 1 base short, with 10 bases between. CDR1 is DFQATT, CDR2 SNEGSKA, per germline (reference sequence). The CDR3 contains 14 residues. The CDR3 spells CSARTGAAKNIQYF. The CDR3, as DNA: TGCAGTGCTAGGACCGGTGCTGCCAAAAACATTCAGTACTTC.

In this sample, this clonotype turned up many times. The chain recombines TRBV24-1 with TRBJ2-3; possibly TRBD1 for D (5 bases). Deletions cut 1 base from V and 4 bases from J, with 8 bases between. The CDR3 has 14 amino acids. Germline values: CDR1 KGHDR, CDR2 SFDVKD. The CDR3 region is CATSDFRTPDTQYF. DNA for the CDR3: TGTGCCACCAGTGATTTTAGGACACCAGATACGCAGTATTTT.

This clonotype was seen many times. J is TRBJ2-7 and V is TRBV4-3; D might be TRBD1 (6 bases). CDR3 length: 15 amino acids. Trimming shortened V by 0 bases and J by 3 bases, and 12 bases separated the two germline ends. Germline lookup yields CDR1 LGHNA and CDR2 YSLEER. CDR3 protein: CASSQDGTHHYEQYF. The CDR3 bases are TGCGCCAGCAGCCAAGATGGGACACACCACTACGAGCAGTACTTC.

The chain combines TRBV18 with TRBJ1-1; the match to TRBD1 covers 8 bases. The CDR3 has 13 amino acids. V lost 6 bases and J lost 13; bases outside the gene matches: 13. The germline V gene has CDR1 KGHSH and CDR2 LQKENI. CDR3 nucleotides: TGTGCCAGCTCGCCGACAGGGGCGGATGTTTTTTTCTTT. Translated, it gives CASSPTGADVFFF.

Many counts were recorded for this clonotype. V and J are TRBV19 and TRBJ2-3; tentatively, D is TRBD1 (5 bases). Germline values: CDR1 LNHDA, CDR2 SQIVND (reference sequence). V was shortened by 8 bases and J by 7 bases, with 13 bases between the two germline ends. The CDR3 loop spans 12 amino acids. CDR3 nucleotide sequence: TGTGCCAGTTCGACAGTGAGAAATACGCAGTATTTT. Translating it yields CASSTVRNTQYF.